The T cell receptor beta chain under discussion was sequenced for a study of blood T cell repertoires in COVID-19. Original processing methods: Amplification from reference gene primers served as the basis for estimated nucleated cell counts. Assay used: immunoSEQ multiplex PCR; TCRdb lists only in-frame clones, some missing. That table is the source of V, J and clone size, and D and trimming were worked out from the DNA. The sample shows about 240,000 clones, roughly 85% of them seen only once. This CDR3 has 16 residues. Germline CDR1 is MDHEN and CDR2 is SYDVKM. V was pared by 6 bases and J by 3 bases, with 21 bases between.

What was sequenced was peripheral blood. The J gene is TRBJ2-7, the V gene TRBV28, with a possible D match to TRBD1 (6 bases). The source is a man aged 45-60 years with COVID-19, enrolled during active disease. CDR3 coding DNA: TGTGCCAGCAGCTTACCTGGGACACTGGACATCTACGAGCAGTACTTC. The encoded protein is CASSLPGTLDIYEQYF.